These 21 T cell receptor beta chains originate from one sample sequenced in a study of T cell repertoires in urothelial bladder cancer. Method: immunoSEQ multiplex PCR; TCRdb's copy keeps in-frame clones and lacks some. The table has fewer than 15,000 clones, roughly 65% seen once. Sequenced input: tumor-infiltrating cells from bladder cancer. The receptor set was obtained from a human donor with urothelial carcinoma.

The V call is TRBV10-3, the J call TRBJ2-5, with 11 bases matching TRBD1. The CDR3 loop spans 16 amino acids. Germline-derived CDR1 and CDR2 are ENHRY and SYGVKD. V lost 4 bases to trimming and J lost 2 bases; unmatched junction nucleotides: 6. CDR3 region: CAISGGQGADQETQYF. The CDR3 DNA reads TGTGCCATCAGTGGTGGACAGGGGGCCGATCAAGAGACCCAGTACTTC.

The rearrangement joins TRBV7-2 to TRBJ1-2; D not resolved. The V gene's germline CDR1 is SGHTA and CDR2 FQGNSA. The CDR3 is 13 residues long. Trimming shortened V by 5 bases and J by 1 base, and 8 bases separated the two germline ends. The CDR3: CASSLSVNYGYTF. CDR3 DNA sequence: TGTGCCAGCAGCCTTTCCGTTAACTATGGCTACACCTTC.

The V and J genes are TRBV19 and TRBJ2-6; D gene ambiguous. The CDR3 spans 15 residues. The germline V gene has CDR1 LNHDA and CDR2 SQIVND (reference sequence). Trimming shortened V by 6 bases and J by 1 base, and 10 bases separated the two germline ends. The DNA for the CDR3 is TGTGCCAGTAGCGTCACCAATTCTGGGGCCAACGTCCTGACTTTC. The encoded protein is CASSVTNSGANVLTF.

This chain links TRBV6-4 with TRBJ2-7, with TRBD2 as a possible D gene (6 bases). There are 16 residues in the CDR3. Trimming took 4 bases from V and 3 from J, leaving 19 bases between them. The germline V gene has CDR1 MRHNA and CDR2 SNTAGT. Here the CDR3 DNA reads TGTGCCAGCAGTGTCCGGGACTCAGGAGGCGGCTACGAGCAGTACTTC. Translation: CASSVRDSGGGYEQYF.

In DNA, the CDR3 is TGTGCCAGCACTTCTCAGGGTCGTTCTAGCACAGATACGCAGTATTTT. Amino acid sequence: CASTSQGRSSTDTQYF. The V gene is TRBV6-6, the J gene TRBJ2-3, with a weak D call TRBD1 (5 bases). Germline CDR1 and CDR2: MNHNY and SVGAGI (reference sequence). CDR3 length equals 16 residues. Trimming cost V 7 bases and J 0 bases, with 17 bases left between them.

The chain couples TRBV14 to TRBJ1-3, with D possibly being TRBD1 (5 bases). The CDR3 has 16 residues. Looked up from germline, CDR1 is SGHDN and CDR2 is FVKESK. The V end lost 5 bases, the J end lost 0 bases, and 14 bases lay between the germline ends. CDR3 nucleotide sequence: TGTGCCAGCAGCGACAGACGATCCTCCTCTGGAAACACCATATATTTT. This encodes CASSDRRSSSGNTIYF.

The V and J genes are TRBV2 and TRBJ2-7; D is possibly TRBD1 (6 bases). The CDR3 is 13 amino acids. The germline V gene encodes CDR1 SNHLY and CDR2 FYNNEI. Deletions cut 6 bases from V and 3 bases from J, with 12 bases between. CDR3 protein: CASSAGQFYEQYV. CDR3 nucleotides: TGTGCCAGCAGCGCCGGACAGTTCTACGAGCAGTACGTC.

This clone was counted only a few times. J is TRBJ1-2 and V is TRBV4-2, with no clear D. Trimming pared 1 base from V and 2 bases from J, leaving 8 bases between. The CDR3 covers 14 residues. Germline CDR1 and CDR2: LGHNA and YNFKEQ. CDR3 DNA: TGTGCCAGCAGCCAAGTTCGAGGGAACTATGGCTACACCTTC. Protein: CASSQVRGNYGYTF.

The genes are TRBV15 and TRBJ2-2; 7 bases fit TRBD1. V dropped 0 bases and J dropped 7; count of bases not matched to a gene: 8. CDR1 and CDR2 from the germline V gene are LNHNV and YYDKDF (reference sequence). CDR3 length: 16 residues. The CDR3 spells CATSRDPGRQGGELFF. CDR3 nucleotide sequence: TGTGCCACCAGCAGAGATCCAGGGAGACAGGGCGGGGAGCTGTTTTTT. The complete variable domain, with remaining parts taken from reference TRBV15 and TRBJ2-2, reads DAMVIQNPRYQVTQFGKPVTLSCSQTLNHNVMYWYQQKSSQAPKLLFHYYDKDFNNEADTPDNFQSRRPNTSFCFLDIRSPGLGDTAMYLCATSRDPGRQGGELFFGEGSRLTVL.

This clone has just one count. The chain has TRBV4-3 and TRBJ2-2; a weak D match, TRBD2 (6 bases). Germline CDR1 reads LGHNA; CDR2 reads YSLEER. V was shortened by 4 bases and J by 6 bases, with 9 bases between the two germline ends. This CDR3 has 13 residues. CDR3 sequence: CASSPTGAGELFF. The DNA for the CDR3 is TGCGCCAGCAGCCCAACGGGGGCCGGGGAGCTGTTTTTT.

J is TRBJ1-1 and V is TRBV2; a weak D match, TRBD1 (6 bases). V gave up 6 bases and J gave up 0 bases, with 11 bases separating them. CDR1 and CDR2 (germline): SNHLY, FYNNEI. The CDR3 is made up of 14 amino acids. The CDR3 loop reads CASRDRNLNTEAFF. The CDR3 DNA is TGTGCCAGCAGAGACAGGAATTTGAACACTGAAGCTTTCTTT.

This rearrangement joins TRBV7-9 to TRBJ2-3; 15 nucleotides line up with TRBD2. Germline CDR1 reads SEHNR; CDR2 reads FQNEAQ (reference sequence). Losses at the gene ends were 4 bases for V and 4 bases for J; bases not matched to a gene: 3. The CDR3 is 16 residues long. CDR3 region: CASSSGLAGGSDTQYF. Written as DNA, the CDR3 is TGTGCCAGCAGCTCGGGACTAGCGGGGGGTTCAGATACGCAGTATTTT.

The rearrangement joins TRBV5-1 to TRBJ1-2; 9 bases line up with TRBD1. V shed 4 bases, J shed 2 bases, and the junction held 15 bases outside the gene matches. From germline, CDR1 is SGHRS and CDR2 YFSETQ. CDR3 size: 18 residues. CDR3 residues: CASSLQKQGARRNYGYTF. In nucleotides, the CDR3 is TGCGCCAGCAGCCTGCAAAAACAGGGGGCCCGGCGCAACTATGGCTACACCTTC. Full variable domain (missing parts from reference TRBV5-1 and TRBJ1-2): KAGVTQTPRYLIKTRGQQVTLSCSPISGHRSVSWYQQTPGQGLQFLFEYFSETQRNKGNFPGRFSGRQFSNSRSEMNVSTLELGDSALYLCASSLQKQGARRNYGYTFGSGTRLTVV.

CDR3 protein: CASSQGFGYTF. In DNA, the CDR3 is TGCGCCAGCAGCCAAGGGTTCGGCTACACCTTC. The chain links TRBV4-1 to TRBJ1-2; D is uncertain. The V gene lost 1 base and the J gene lost 8 bases, with 5 bases spanning the gap. The CDR3 has 11 residues. Germline values: CDR1 MGHRA, CDR2 YSYEKL.

The chain recombines TRBV30 with TRBJ1-1; D is uncertain. This CDR3 is built from 11 residues. The germline CDR1 and CDR2 sequences are GTSNPN and SVGIG (reference sequence). V shed 4 bases and J shed 11 bases, with 14 bases lying between them. The CDR3 bases are TGTGCCTGGAAGTTAGTGGGTTTGGCTTTCTTT. Its protein is CAWKLVGLAFF. The full variable domain, its missing parts supplied by reference TRBV30 and TRBJ1-1, is SQTIHQWPATLVQPVGSPLSLECTVEGTSNPNLYWYRQAAGRGLQLLFYSVGIGQISSEVPQNLSASRPQDRQFILSSKKLLLSDSGFYLCAWKLVGLAFFGQGTRLTVV.

The rearrangement uses TRBV6-1 and TRBJ2-2; maybe TRBD2 (6 bases). Deletions cut 2 bases from V and 0 bases from J, with 10 bases between. The V gene's germline CDR1 is MNHNS and CDR2 SASEGT. This CDR3 is 16 amino acids long. The CDR3 protein is CASSERGGANTGELFF. CDR3 bases: TGTGCCAGCAGTGAAAGGGGCGGGGCGAACACCGGGGAGCTGTTTTTT.

V usage is TRBV11-2 and J usage is TRBJ1-1; the D is unclear. Trimming removed 1 base from V and 4 bases from J, with 10 bases in between. This CDR3 contains 14 residues. The germline V gene encodes CDR1 SGHAT and CDR2 FQNNGV. CDR3: CASSLVPELTEAFF. The DNA of the CDR3 is TGTGCCAGCAGCTTAGTGCCAGAACTCACTGAAGCTTTCTTT. The full variable domain, its missing parts supplied by reference TRBV11-2 and TRBJ1-1, is EAGVAQSPRYKIIEKRQSVAFWCNPISGHATLYWYQQILGQGPKLLIQFQNNGVVDDSQLPKDRFSAERLKGVDSTLKIQPAKLEDSAVYLCASSLVPELTEAFFGQGTRLTVV.

The chain links TRBV2 to TRBJ1-4, with 7 bases lining up with TRBD1. The CDR3 contains 13 residues. Looked up from germline, CDR1 is SNHLY and CDR2 is FYNNEI. J lost 8 bases, V lost 8 bases, and 8 bases had no gene match. CDR3 region: CASVAQGREKLFF. For the CDR3, the DNA is TGTGCCAGCGTGGCACAGGGGAGGGAAAAACTGTTTTTT.

This chain joins TRBV19 and TRBJ2-1; 8 positions agree with TRBD1. The V gene's germline CDR1 is LNHDA and CDR2 SQIVND (reference sequence). The CDR3 contains 15 residues. Trimming cost V 6 bases and J 4 bases; bases outside gene matches: 8. In DNA, the CDR3 is TGTGCCAGTAGGACCTCCGGGACAGGTTACAATGAGCAGTTCTTC. The encoded protein is CASRTSGTGYNEQFF. The whole variable domain, filled in from reference TRBV19 and TRBJ2-1, reads DGGITQSPKYLFRKEGQNVTLSCEQNLNHDAMYWYRQDPGQGLRLIYYSQIVNDFQKGDIAEGYSVSREKKESFPLTVTSAQKNPTAFYLCASRTSGTGYNEQFFGPGTRLTVL.

This rearrangement joins TRBV30 to TRBJ2-5; weak D call: TRBD2 (5 bases). Germline CDR1 is GTSNPN and CDR2 is SVGIG (reference sequence). This CDR3 is 12 amino acids long. V was shortened by 3 bases and J by 5 bases, with 10 bases between the two germline ends. The CDR3 spells CAWSAGRETQYF. In DNA form, the CDR3 reads TGTGCCTGGAGCGCGGGCAGGGAGACCCAGTACTTC.

The J gene is TRBJ1-2, the V gene TRBV7-9; D is perhaps TRBD1 (6 bases). V lost 4 bases to trimming and J lost 1 base, with 19 bases between them. CDR1 is SEHNR and CDR2 is FQNEAQ in the germline V gene (reference sequence). This CDR3 is built from 17 residues. The CDR3 here is CASSWGANWGSNYGYTF. CDR3 DNA sequence: TGTGCCAGCAGCTGGGGGGCCAACTGGGGAAGTAACTATGGCTACACCTTC.